This T cell receptor beta chain was observed in a study of blood T cell repertoires in COVID-19. The wider study: From the United States, Italy and Spain came samples of acute and convalescent COVID-19. Sample material is recorded as cDNA or gDNA derived from T cells, B-cell-depleted T cells, or PBMCs.

Study processing details: It was from reference gene primer amplification that nucleated cell counts were estimated. Here immunoSEQ multiplex PCR was the method, and the copy in TCRdb shows in-frame clones only, minus some. Clonal size and the V and J genes are those of that table, whereas D and trimming came from the DNA. This table holds around 270,000 clones, 86% found once. The V and J ends lost 3 bases and 6 bases respectively, with 14 bases between them. The germline V gene has CDR1 KGHSH and CDR2 LQKENI. The CDR3 spans 14 residues. This clone appeared a few times. Source material: peripheral blood. This sequence was found in a man aged 25-45 years with active or convalescent COVID-19. The rearrangement joins TRBV18 to TRBJ1-2; tentative D call: TRBD1 (5 bases). Here the CDR3 reads CASSPQLGVNGYTF. Written as DNA, the CDR3 is TGTGCCAGCTCACCGCAGCTAGGGGTGAATGGCTACACCTTC.